This passage covers 20 T cell receptor beta chains from one sample sequenced in a study of blood T cell repertoires in COVID-19 (dated by TCRdb to 2020 to 2021). Library preparation used the immunoSEQ multiplex PCR assay. Imported from immuneACCESS, the table was reduced by TCRdb to in-frame sequences with V and J called. These copies leave out some clones; in studies compared against another copy, an unresolved V gene accounts for under half, and the cause of the remainder is not known. A total of about 62,000 clones appear in this sample, approximately 90% of them only once. The ten top clones hold approximately 1.2% of the sample. Specimen: peripheral blood. Every receptor here comes from a woman older than 75 with acute or convalescent COVID-19.

The chain is built from TRBV28 and TRBJ1-1; 11 bases align to TRBD1. Germline lookup yields CDR1 MDHEN and CDR2 SYDVKM. This CDR3 has 18 residues. After removal of 3 bases from V and 6 bases from J, the junction contained 15 bases not matched to a gene. The CDR3 loop reads CASSFDSRTGGFWAEAFF. The CDR3 DNA reads TGTGCCAGCAGTTTCGATTCTAGGACAGGGGGCTTCTGGGCTGAAGCTTTCTTT.

The gene calls are TRBV11-3 and TRBJ2-1, with D perhaps matching TRBD1 (5 bases). The CDR3 contains 16 residues. In germline, CDR1 is SGHNT, CDR2 YENEEA. Deletions cut 0 bases from V and 5 bases from J, with 14 bases between. The CDR3 sequence is CASSLDDSWGNNEQFF. CDR3 nucleotides: TGTGCCAGCAGCTTAGATGACAGCTGGGGTAACAATGAGCAGTTCTTC.

The chain combines TRBV6-6 with TRBJ2-1, with 7 nucleotides matching TRBD1. V was pared by 4 bases and J by 10 bases, with 10 bases of the junction left unmatched. Germline-derived CDR1 and CDR2 are MNHNY and SVGAGI (reference sequence). The CDR3 loop spans 14 amino acids. The CDR3 is CASSSTTGPGEQFF. As DNA, the CDR3 is TGTGCCAGCAGTTCCACGACAGGGCCGGGGGAGCAGTTCTTC.

The rearrangement joins TRBV4-2 to TRBJ1-2; TRBD1 might be the D (5 bases). Trimming shortened V by 4 bases and J by 8 bases, and 17 bases separated the two germline ends. CDR3 length equals 14 residues. Per germline, CDR1 LGHNA and CDR2 YNFKEQ. The CDR3 DNA reads as TGTGCCAGCAGCCTAGTCGGGGGTGTGCAGGGCTACACCTTC. Translated: CASSLVGGVQGYTF.

This clone was detected only once. J is TRBJ1-6 and V is TRBV9, with a weak D call TRBD1 (5 bases). The CDR3 consists of 14 residues. V was cut by 7 bases and J by 10 bases, with 18 bases left in between. Germline values: CDR1 SGDLS, CDR2 YYNGEE. CDR3 residues: CASGVGGVRSPLHF. The DNA for the CDR3 is TGTGCCAGCGGAGTTGGGGGGGTGCGGTCACCCCTCCACTTT.

V and J are TRBV2 and TRBJ2-5, with TRBD2 identical over 9 bases. Germline values: CDR1 SNHLY, CDR2 FYNNEI. The CDR3 loop spans 14 amino acids. Trimming took 4 bases from V and 4 from J; bases not matched to a gene: 4. The DNA of the CDR3 is TGTGCCAGCAGTGTACGAGCGGGAGGAGAGACCCAGTACTTC. It is translated as CASSVRAGGETQYF.

V usage is TRBV5-1 and J usage is TRBJ1-1, with D possibly being TRBD1 (5 bases). Germline V gives CDR1 SGHRS, CDR2 YFSETQ. The CDR3 is 14 amino acids. The V end lost 0 bases, the J end lost 4 bases, and 10 bases lay between the germline ends. The CDR3 DNA follows: TGCGCCAGCAGCTTGGATTGGGGGGGCACTGAAGCTTTCTTT. This gives the protein CASSLDWGGTEAFF.

The chain employs TRBV5-1 and TRBJ2-3; TRBD2 is a possible D gene (6 bases). Deletions cut 0 bases from V and 2 bases from J, with 10 bases between. The CDR3 consists of 15 residues. Looked up from germline, CDR1 is SGHRS and CDR2 is YFSETQ. The CDR3 region has the DNA TGCGCCAGCAGCTTGGCCGGGGGAGCCACAGATACGCAGTATTTT. Translation gives CASSLAGGATDTQYF. Filled out from reference TRBV5-1 and TRBJ2-3, the complete variable domain reads KAGVTQTPRYLIKTRGQQVTLSCSPISGHRSVSWYQQTPGQGLQFLFEYFSETQRNKGNFPGRFSGRQFSNSRSEMNVSTLELGDSALYLCASSLAGGATDTQYFGPGTRLTVL.

The rearrangement joins TRBV7-9 to TRBJ2-1; D gene unclear. Per the germline V gene, CDR1 is SEHNR and CDR2 is FQNEAQ (reference sequence). This CDR3 comprises 15 residues. Trimming pared 5 bases from V and 7 bases from J, leaving 18 bases between. The CDR3: CASSPRGESLNEQFF. CDR3 DNA: TGTGCCAGCAGCCCCCGTGGAGAGTCGTTAAATGAGCAGTTCTTC.

CDR3 sequence reads: CASSVRQANNEQFF. DNA for the CDR3: TGTGCCAGCAGTGTAAGGCAGGCTAACAATGAGCAGTTCTTC. This chain uses TRBV2 with TRBJ2-1; D ambiguous. The CDR3 consists of 14 residues. Trimming cost V 4 bases and J 5 bases, with 12 bases left between them. Germline V CDR1 and CDR2: SNHLY, FYNNEI.

The rearrangement uses TRBV2 and TRBJ2-7; D call uncertain. The CDR3 runs to 14 residues. The V gene's germline CDR1 is SNHLY and CDR2 FYNNEI. The V gene lost 4 bases and the J gene lost 4 bases, with 14 bases spanning the gap. This CDR3 is CASSAPLKAYEQYF. As DNA, the CDR3 is TGTGCCAGCAGTGCCCCGTTAAAAGCGTACGAGCAGTACTTC.

The rearrangement links TRBV19 to TRBJ1-5; possibly TRBD1 for D (6 bases). The V end was cut by 2 bases, the J end by 2 bases, with 13 bases between. Germline V gene lookup returns CDR1 LNHDA and CDR2 SQIVND (reference sequence). The length of the CDR3 is 16 residues. CDR3 residues: CASSIQPRGGNQPQHF. DNA of the CDR3: TGTGCCAGTAGTATACAGCCCAGGGGAGGCAATCAGCCCCAGCATTTT.

The rearrangement links TRBV5-5 to TRBJ2-7, with 7 bases identical to TRBD1. The CDR3 has 14 amino acids. The germline V gene has CDR1 SGHKS and CDR2 YYEKEE (reference sequence). The junction had 12 bases not matched to a gene; V was cut back by 6 bases and J by 6 bases. The CDR3, as DNA: TGTGCCAGCACCCTGACAGGGATGATCGGCGAGCAGTACTTC. It yields the protein CASTLTGMIGEQYF.

This chain uses TRBV5-1 with TRBJ1-1; no definite D call. Germline CDR1 is SGHRS and CDR2 is YFSETQ. CDR3 length: 13 residues. Trimming cost V 5 bases and J 1 base, with 9 bases left between them. CDR3 nucleotides: TGCGCCAGCAGACTTACAGAGAACACTGAAGCTTTCTTT. Amino acid sequence: CASRLTENTEAFF.

V usage is TRBV19 and J usage is TRBJ1-2; maybe TRBD1 (6 bases). The germline CDR1 and CDR2 sequences are LNHDA and SQIVND (reference sequence). V was clipped by 0 bases and J by 4 bases, with 12 bases between them. There are 15 residues in the CDR3. CDR3 sequence: CASSIDPGTPYGYTF. The CDR3 DNA follows: TGTGCCAGTAGTATAGATCCGGGGACACCCTATGGCTACACCTTC. The entire variable domain, with the rest obtained from reference TRBV19 and TRBJ1-2, is as follows: DGGITQSPKYLFRKEGQNVTLSCEQNLNHDAMYWYRQDPGQGLRLIYYSQIVNDFQKGDIAEGYSVSREKKESFPLTVTSAQKNPTAFYLCASSIDPGTPYGYTFGSGTRLTVV.

CDR3 loop: CASSFNSNTEAFF. The CDR3 coding sequence is TGTGCCAGCAGTTTTAACAGTAACACTGAAGCTTTCTTT. The chain joins TRBV27 to TRBJ1-1, with no clear D. V was trimmed by 3 bases and J by 2 bases, leaving 7 bases between them. Germline-derived CDR1 and CDR2 are MNHEY and SMNVEV (reference sequence). This CDR3 comprises 13 residues.

The CDR3 coding sequence is TGTGCCAGCAGTTACGCCGGGATCTCCTACGAGCAGTACTTC. Encoded protein: CASSYAGISYEQYF. The V and J genes are TRBV6-6 and TRBJ2-7, with D maybe TRBD2 (5 bases). This CDR3 is built from 14 residues. Germline loops: CDR1 MNHNY, CDR2 SVGAGI (reference sequence). The germline V and J ends were trimmed by 2 bases and 0 bases, with 8 bases remaining between them.

V gene TRBV30 combines with J gene TRBJ1-6; D is unclear. V gave up 4 bases and J gave up 7 bases, with 11 bases separating them. The CDR3 has 13 residues. Looked up from germline, CDR1 is GTSNPN and CDR2 is SVGIG (reference sequence). CDR3 in DNA: TGTGCCTGGATGCCGGGATGGAATTCACCCCTCCACTTT. Translation: CAWMPGWNSPLHF.

The gene calls are TRBV6-1 and TRBJ2-1; D might be TRBD1 (6 bases). The CDR3 loop spans 15 amino acids. The germline V and J ends were trimmed by 0 bases and 6 bases, with 12 bases remaining between them. Germline V lookup: CDR1 MNHNS, CDR2 SASEGT. The CDR3: CASSEAAGVANEQFF. DNA of the CDR3: TGTGCCAGCAGTGAAGCCGCAGGGGTAGCCAATGAGCAGTTCTTC.

The chain joins TRBV24-1 to TRBJ2-3; 9 bases agree with TRBD2. The germline CDR1 and CDR2 sequences are KGHDR and SFDVKD. V shed 5 bases, J shed 4 bases, and the junction held 9 bases outside the gene matches. This CDR3 has 16 amino acids. This CDR3 reads CATSVRAGGFADTQYF. In DNA, the CDR3 is TGTGCCACCAGTGTCAGGGCGGGGGGGTTCGCAGATACGCAGTATTTT.